These 16 T cell receptor beta chains originate from one sample sequenced in a study of cytomegalovirus exposure and HLA in healthy donors. The PCR used 60 Vbeta and 13 Jbeta primers. This table comes from immunoSEQ multiplex PCR, and its TCRdb copy is limited to in-frame clones, with some not included. Counted here are about 180,000 clones, about four fifths occurring once; the ten biggest clones make up approximately 2.1%. The sequencing input was PBMCs. The origin of the receptors is a woman aged 25-40 years in good health and CMV-seronegative.

This clone was detected a few times. The chain employs TRBV7-6 and TRBJ2-3; TRBD1 is a possible D gene (5 bases). The CDR3 is 15 residues long. The V gene's germline CDR1 is SGHVS and CDR2 FNYEAQ. V lost 1 base to trimming and J lost 4 bases, with 12 bases between them. In DNA form, the CDR3 reads TGTGCCAGCAGCTTAGGTAGTGGGGCCCCAGATACGCAGTATTTT. Translating it yields CASSLGSGAPDTQYF. The full variable domain, in which reference TRBV7-6 and TRBJ2-3 provide the parts outside the CDR3, is GAGVSQSPRYKVTKRGQDVALRCDPISGHVSLYWYRQALGQGPEFLTYFNYEAQQDKSGLPNDRFSAERPEGSISTLTIQRTEQRDSAMYRCASSLGSGAPDTQYFGPGTRLTVL.

This clone was recorded a few times. The CDR3 DNA reads as TGTGCCAGCAGCCGCGGGGGGTCCTACAATGAGCAGTTCTTC. This translates into CASSRGGSYNEQFF. The chain links TRBV5-4 to TRBJ2-1; 8 nucleotides agree with TRBD2. Germline loops: CDR1 SGHNT, CDR2 YYREEE (reference sequence). CDR3 length: 14 residues. V dropped 4 bases and J dropped 1; count of bases not matched to a gene: 1.

The genes are TRBV7-9 and TRBJ1-2; D gene unclear. The V and J ends lost 3 bases and 8 bases respectively, with 13 bases between them. The CDR3 consists of 13 residues. Germline V gives CDR1 SEHNR, CDR2 FQNEAQ (reference sequence). CDR3 loop: CASSFRGSAGYTF. CDR3 nucleotides: TGTGCCAGCAGCTTTCGGGGTTCGGCCGGCTACACCTTC.

This chain joins TRBV5-1 and TRBJ1-6; D is perhaps TRBD1 (6 bases). The CDR3 is made up of 15 amino acids. The V and J ends lost 0 bases and 12 bases respectively, with 16 bases between them. CDR1 and CDR2 (germline): SGHRS, YFSETQ. CDR3 sequence: CASSLEGGGQGPLHF. CDR3 in DNA: TGCGCCAGCAGCTTGGAGGGGGGGGGTCAAGGACCCCTCCACTTT. The full variable domain, completed using reference TRBV5-1 and TRBJ1-6, is KAGVTQTPRYLIKTRGQQVTLSCSPISGHRSVSWYQQTPGQGLQFLFEYFSETQRNKGNFPGRFSGRQFSNSRSEMNVSTLELGDSALYLCASSLEGGGQGPLHFGNGTRLTVT.

The CDR3 DNA is TGTGCCAGCAGCGGACAGGGATACAATGAGCAGTTCTTC. Translating it yields CASSGQGYNEQFF. The chain uses TRBV9 and TRBJ2-1; TRBD1 matches at 7 bases. Germline V gene lookup returns CDR1 SGDLS and CDR2 YYNGEE. The CDR3 consists of 13 residues. The V segment lost 3 bases and the J segment 4 bases; nucleotides outside the gene matches: 1. Based on the CDR3 plus reference TRBV9 and TRBJ2-1, the full variable domain is DSGVTQTPKHLITATGQRVTLRCSPRSGDLSVYWYQQSLDQGLQFLIQYYNGEERAKGNILERFSAQQFPDLHSELNLSSLELGDSALYFCASSGQGYNEQFFGPGTRLTVL.

This clone was counted once. The J gene is TRBJ2-5, the V gene TRBV2, with 7 positions matching TRBD2. Germline loops: CDR1 SNHLY, CDR2 FYNNEI. The CDR3 has 12 amino acids. The J segment lost 5 bases and the V segment lost 7 bases, leaving 4 bases of the junction unmatched. The CDR3 reads CASNAGVETQYF. CDR3 nucleotide sequence: TGTGCCAGCAACGCGGGAGTTGAGACCCAGTACTTC.

The gene calls are TRBV10-1 and TRBJ2-6, with 8 bases fitting TRBD1. V trimming: 6 bases; J trimming: 2 bases; junction bases outside the gene matches: 3. Germline V gene lookup returns CDR1 WNHNN and CDR2 SYGVQD (reference sequence). The CDR3 totals 15 residues. The CDR3 sequence is CASSETGAGANVLTF. DNA for the CDR3: TGCGCCAGCAGCGAGACAGGGGCTGGGGCCAACGTCCTGACTTTC.

V gene TRBV7-9 combines with J gene TRBJ2-3; 7 bases align to TRBD2. The germline V gene encodes CDR1 SEHNR and CDR2 FQNEAQ (reference sequence). CDR3 size: 15 residues. V lost 5 bases, J lost 4 bases, and 9 bases stayed unmatched. The CDR3, as DNA: TGTGCCAGCAGCCCTCATCCGGGGGGTGCAGATACGCAGTATTTT. Protein sequence: CASSPHPGGADTQYF.

The chain employs TRBV30 and TRBJ1-3; 7 nucleotides agree with TRBD1. CDR1 GTSNPN and CDR2 SVGIG come from the germline V gene (reference sequence). This CDR3 spans 15 amino acids. J lost 2 bases, V lost 0 bases, and 4 bases had no gene match. CDR3 protein: CAWSVRQGPGNTIYF. The CDR3 DNA sequence: TGTGCCTGGAGTGTTCGACAGGGCCCTGGAAACACCATATATTTT.

The chain recombines TRBV4-1 with TRBJ2-7; TRBD1 matches at 8 bases. Germline V lookup: CDR1 MGHRA, CDR2 YSYEKL. Losses at the gene ends were 6 bases for V and 3 bases for J; bases not matched to a gene: 13. The CDR3 runs 16 residues. This CDR3 is CASRSNQGASIYEQYF. Here the CDR3 DNA reads TGCGCCAGCAGGTCCAACCAGGGGGCATCAATCTACGAGCAGTACTTC.

The CDR3 here is CASSVPQGPARVFTQPQHF. The CDR3 DNA sequence: TGTGCCAGCAGTGTTCCACAGGGGCCAGCCCGGGTATTCACTCAGCCCCAGCATTTT. The chain has TRBV6-1 and TRBJ1-5; TRBD1 matches 7 bases. Trimming at V came to 4 bases and at J to 6 bases, leaving 21 bases not matched to a gene. The germline V gene has CDR1 MNHNS and CDR2 SASEGT. The CDR3 runs to 19 residues.

The rearrangement joins TRBV7-9 to TRBJ1-5, with TRBD1 as a possible D gene (5 bases). Germline CDR1 is SEHNR and CDR2 is FQNEAQ (reference sequence). CDR3 size: 17 residues. Trimming stripped 2 bases from V and 1 base from J, with 15 bases between. CDR3 region: CASSLFLGGGSNQPQHF. As DNA, the CDR3 is TGTGCCAGCAGCTTATTCCTTGGGGGGGGGAGCAATCAGCCCCAGCATTTT.

The V and J genes are TRBV7-2 and TRBJ2-5, with unresolved D. CDR3 size: 13 residues. V shed 2 bases and J shed 4 bases, with 8 bases lying between them. The germline V gene has CDR1 SGHTA and CDR2 FQGNSA. Written as DNA, the CDR3 is TGTGCCAGCAGCTTATATCCAGGAGAGACCCAGTACTTC. Translation: CASSLYPGETQYF.

This clone came up a few times. The chain carries TRBV5-1 and TRBJ1-2, with a weak D call TRBD1 (6 bases). The V gene lost 4 bases and the J gene lost 2 bases, with 12 bases spanning the gap. The CDR3 has 14 amino acids. Germline CDR1 SGHRS, CDR2 YFSETQ. The CDR3 nucleotides read TGCGCCAGCAGCCCTACGACAGGAAACTATGGCTACACCTTC. This sequence encodes CASSPTTGNYGYTF.

J is TRBJ2-3 and V is TRBV9, with a weak D call TRBD2 (6 bases). Germline V gene data show CDR1 as SGDLS and CDR2 as YYNGEE. The CDR3 length is 17 residues. The V gene lost 0 bases and the J gene lost 4 bases, with 18 bases spanning the gap. The CDR3 bases are TGTGCCAGCAGCGTAGGCGGCGGGGTAGGTCTCGCAGATACGCAGTATTTT. Translation: CASSVGGGVGLADTQYF.

The J gene is TRBJ2-7, the V gene TRBV10-1; 8 nucleotides match TRBD2. V was clipped by 7 bases and J by 0 bases; unmatched bases: 11. This CDR3 contains 16 residues. Germline lookup yields CDR1 WNHNN and CDR2 SYGVQD (reference sequence). CDR3 nucleotide sequence: TGCGCCAGCACCTGGTACGGGGGGGCTATCTCCTACGAGCAGTACTTC. It yields the protein CASTWYGGAISYEQYF.